This T cell receptor beta chain was retrieved from a study of response to subunit inactivated influenza vaccine. Study-level results: Few new T cells, the authors suggested, are recruited by each seasonal influenza vaccination.

TCRdb reanalysed the RT-PCR reads using MiXCR and keeps one entry per CDR3 protein. The sample carries about 530,000 distinct CDR3 sequences, about 10% recorded once. V was trimmed by 0 bases and J by 0 bases, leaving 9 bases between them. The CDR3 runs 15 residues. Germline V gene data show CDR1 as DFQATT and CDR2 as SNEGSKA (reference sequence). This clonotype has more than one count but fewer than ten. The antigen remains unidentified. This clonotype originated in a man over 45 who received an inactivated influenza vaccine. The specimen was PBMCs from blood, collected on the day of vaccination. The rearrangement uses TRBV20-1 and TRBJ1-5, with a tentative D call TRBD1 (6 bases). In DNA, the CDR3 is TGCAGTGCTAGAGAACAGGGCAATAGCAATCAGCCCCAGCATTTT. Protein product: CSAREQGNSNQPQHF.